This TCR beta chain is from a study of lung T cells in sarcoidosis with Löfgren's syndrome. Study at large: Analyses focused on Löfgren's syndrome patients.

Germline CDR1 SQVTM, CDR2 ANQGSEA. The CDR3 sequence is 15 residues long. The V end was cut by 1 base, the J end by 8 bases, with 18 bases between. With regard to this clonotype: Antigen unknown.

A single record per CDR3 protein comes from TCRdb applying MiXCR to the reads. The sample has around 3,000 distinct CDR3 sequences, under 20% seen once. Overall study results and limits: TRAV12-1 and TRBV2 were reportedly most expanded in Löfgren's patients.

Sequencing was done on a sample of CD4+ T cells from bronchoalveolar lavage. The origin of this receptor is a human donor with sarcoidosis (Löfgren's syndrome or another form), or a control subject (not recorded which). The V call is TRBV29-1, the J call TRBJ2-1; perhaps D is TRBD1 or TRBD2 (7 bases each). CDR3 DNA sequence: TGCAGCGTTGAAGGGCAGGGGGGAGGGTTGGATGAGCAGTTCTTC. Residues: CSVEGQGGGLDEQFF.